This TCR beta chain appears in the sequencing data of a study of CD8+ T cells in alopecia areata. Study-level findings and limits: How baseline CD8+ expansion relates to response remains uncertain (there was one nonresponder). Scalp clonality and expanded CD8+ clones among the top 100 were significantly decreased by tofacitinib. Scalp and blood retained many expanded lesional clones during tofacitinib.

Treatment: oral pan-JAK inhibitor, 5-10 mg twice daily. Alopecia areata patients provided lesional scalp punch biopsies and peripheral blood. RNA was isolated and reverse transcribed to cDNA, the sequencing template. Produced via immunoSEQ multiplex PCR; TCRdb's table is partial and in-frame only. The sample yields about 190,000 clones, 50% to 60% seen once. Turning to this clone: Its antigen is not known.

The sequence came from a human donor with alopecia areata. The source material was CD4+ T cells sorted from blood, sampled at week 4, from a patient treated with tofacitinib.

For the CDR3, the DNA is TGTGCCGCCATCAGGAGCTCCTACGAGCAGTACTTC. The encoded protein is CAAIRSSYEQYF. The genes are TRBV30 and TRBJ2-7; D remains ambiguous. Germline-derived CDR1 and CDR2 are GTSNPN and SVGIG (reference sequence). This CDR3 has 12 amino acids. Trimming stripped 8 bases from V and 0 bases from J, with 11 bases between.